Listed here are 20 T cell receptor beta chains from one sample, sequenced in a study of identical twins. From the 5' RACE reads, TCRdb called clonotypes with MiXCR, one entry per CDR3 protein. The sample carries some 590,000 distinct CDR3 sequences, 7.5% to 10% recorded once. These data also formed part of another study, on yellow fever vaccine responses in identical twins.

The sample taken for sequencing was PBMCs. The receptors were sampled from a woman in her late teens or twenties in good health.

This clonotype was recorded at least ten times. The chain recombines TRBV15 with TRBJ2-7; TRBD2 agrees at 8 bases. The CDR3 runs 15 residues. CDR1 and CDR2 (germline): LNHNV, YYDKDF (reference sequence). The junction had 9 bases not matched to a gene; V was cut back by 4 bases and J by 4 bases. The CDR3 bases are TGTGCCACCAGCACGACCCTGAGCGGGAGTTACGAGCAGTACTTC. It specifies CATSTTLSGSYEQYF.

This clonotype was found a few times. The rearrangement uses TRBV5-4 and TRBJ2-2, with D possibly TRBD2 on 5 matching bases. Germline loops: CDR1 SGHNT, CDR2 YYREEE (reference sequence). The CDR3 length is 16 residues. The V end lost 0 bases, the J end lost 0 bases, and 9 bases lay between the germline ends. CDR3 coding DNA: TGTGCCAGCAGCTTGGGCTCTAGCTCGAACACCGGGGAGCTGTTTTTT. Translation gives CASSLGSSSNTGELFF. The entire variable domain, with the rest obtained from reference TRBV5-4 and TRBJ2-2, is as follows: ETGVTQSPTHLIKTRGQQVTLRCSSQSGHNTVSWYQQALGQGPQFIFQYYREEENGRGNFPPRFSGLQFPNYSSELNVNALELDDSALYLCASSLGSSSNTGELFFGEGSRLTVL.

This clonotype has ten or more counts. This rearrangement joins TRBV28 to TRBJ2-1; D is possibly TRBD1 (6 bases). This CDR3 is 16 amino acids long. The V and J ends lost 2 bases and 8 bases respectively, with 19 bases between them. Germline assignment: CDR1 MDHEN and CDR2 SYDVKM. The CDR3 DNA is TGTGCCAGCAGTTTACGAAAGGCCAGGGGAAGGGATGAGCAGTTCTTC. Its protein is CASSLRKARGRDEQFF.

The table lists this clonotype with a few counts. This sequence joins TRBV7-9 and TRBJ2-7, with D possibly matching TRBD1 (6 bases). CDR3 length: 15 amino acids. Germline V gene lookup returns CDR1 SEHNR and CDR2 FQNEAQ (reference sequence). Trimming pared 6 bases from V and 3 bases from J, leaving 18 bases between. This CDR3 is CASSSRDTGYYEQYF. The CDR3 bases are TGTGCCAGCAGTTCCCGGGACACCGGTTACTACGAGCAGTACTTC.

The V and J genes are TRBV6-2 or TRBV6-3 and TRBJ2-7; the D gene could be TRBD1 or TRBD2 (6 bases each). Deletions cut 8 bases from V and 2 bases from J, with 22 bases between. CDR1 is MNHEY, CDR2 SVGEGT, per germline. The CDR3 consists of 16 residues. The CDR3 DNA reads TGTGCCAGCCAGTTAAGGAGGGACACCCACACCTACGAGCAGTACTTC. As protein: CASQLRRDTHTYEQYF.

This clonotype has just a few counts. The chain links TRBV20-1 to TRBJ2-7, with TRBD2 identical over 11 bases. Germline V gene lookup returns CDR1 DFQATT and CDR2 SNEGSKA (reference sequence). This CDR3 has 17 residues. V dropped 1 base and J dropped 0; count of bases not matched to a gene: 8. CDR3 residues: CSARGLAGGLLSYEQYF. The CDR3 DNA is TGCAGTGCTAGAGGGCTAGCGGGAGGATTACTCTCCTACGAGCAGTACTTC.

This clonotype showed up many times. The V gene is TRBV4-3, the J gene TRBJ2-4; TRBD1 is a possible D gene (5 bases). The CDR3 totals 16 residues. Trimming took off 4 bases at V and 3 bases at J, with 16 bases between the two ends. Germline V CDR1 and CDR2: LGHNA, YSLEER. The CDR3 spells CASSPRVFLGKNIQYF. CDR3 bases: TGCGCCAGCAGCCCCAGGGTTTTTCTCGGCAAAAACATTCAGTACTTC.

The chain joins TRBV7-8 to TRBJ2-5, with 9 bases lining up with TRBD2. Germline V gives CDR1 SGHVS, CDR2 FQNEAQ. Trimming took 5 bases from V and 5 from J; bases not matched to a gene: 9. CDR3 size: 15 residues. CDR3 sequence (DNA): TGTGCCAGCAGCCAGCGACTAGCGGATGGGGAGACCCAGTACTTC. It specifies CASSQRLADGETQYF.

With regard to this clonotype: One junction end disagrees with the germline gene, perhaps due to a read error. This chain links TRBV24-1 with TRBJ2-1, with D maybe TRBD1 (6 bases). The CDR3 is made up of 21 amino acids. Germline lookup yields CDR1 KGHDR and CDR2 SFDVKD. The CDR3 bases are TGTGCCACCAGTTATTTTCAGGGGCGGCCGGGTGTTGGGGTGGTCTACAATGAGCAGTTCTTC. Translating gives CATSYFQGRPGVGVVYNEQFF.

The J gene is TRBJ1-4, the V gene TRBV2; 10 bases map to TRBD1. This CDR3 spans 15 amino acids. Germline V gene sequence: CDR1 SNHLY, CDR2 FYNNEI. V was pared by 4 bases and J by 2 bases, with 1 base of the junction left unmatched. CDR3 sequence reads: CASSGTGGTNEKLFF. The CDR3 DNA follows: TGTGCCAGCAGTGGGACAGGGGGTACTAATGAAAAACTGTTTTTT.

The chain combines TRBV27 with TRBJ2-2; TRBD1 is a possible D gene (6 bases). Trimming removed 2 bases at V and 7 bases at J, with 14 bases between. Germline V gene sequence: CDR1 MNHEY, CDR2 SMNVEV (reference sequence). The CDR3 is made up of 15 amino acids. In nucleotides, the CDR3 is TGTGCCAGCAGTTTACAGGGGAGAGGTGACGGGGAGCTGTTTTTT. Residues: CASSLQGRGDGELFF.

This clonotype appeared many times. The J gene is TRBJ2-1, the V gene TRBV12-3 or TRBV12-4, with D possibly matching TRBD2 (7 bases). The CDR3 length is 14 residues. Between the trimmed V and J ends, which lost 7 bases and 8 bases, there was a span of 18 bases. CDR3 loop: CASKGGGINDEQFF. CDR3 DNA: TGTGCCAGCAAAGGCGGGGGCATTAACGATGAGCAGTTCTTC.

This clonotype was detected only a few times. The chain is built from TRBV7-2 and TRBJ2-1, with 16 nucleotides matching TRBD2. Germline assignment: CDR1 SGHTA and CDR2 FQGNSA. The junction had 2 bases not matched to a gene; V was cut back by 5 bases and J by 7 bases. This CDR3 spans 15 amino acids. CDR3 nucleotides: TGTGCCAGCAGCATGGGACTAGCGGGGGGGAATGAGCAGTTCTTC. It specifies CASSMGLAGGNEQFF.

This clonotype came up a few times. The chain is built from TRBV3-1 and TRBJ2-7; tentative D call: TRBD1 (6 bases). The CDR3 spans 11 residues. The germline gives CDR1 LGHDT, CDR2 YNNKEL (reference sequence). With 6 bases removed from V and 6 bases from J, the gap between germline ends came to 9 bases. CDR3 sequence reads: CASRQGSEQYF. CDR3 bases: TGTGCCAGCAGACAGGGTTCCGAGCAGTACTTC.

The chain carries TRBV6-4 and TRBJ2-6; D call uncertain. Germline values: CDR1 MRHNA, CDR2 SNTAGT. The CDR3 is 15 residues long. V was shortened by 6 bases and J by 4 bases, with 13 bases between the two germline ends. The CDR3 bases are TGTGCCAGCAGCGAAGGACCTCTGGGGGCCAACGTCCTGACTTTC. Translation gives CASSEGPLGANVLTF.

V and J are TRBV28 and TRBJ1-4; no clear D. The germline V gene has CDR1 MDHEN and CDR2 SYDVKM. The CDR3 is 16 amino acids. The V gene lost 3 bases and the J gene lost 2 bases, with 13 bases spanning the gap. CDR3 nucleotide sequence: TGTGCCAGCAGTTTTAAGATAGGGCGCACTAATGAAAAACTGTTTTTT. Translated: CASSFKIGRTNEKLFF.

The sample holds a few counts of this clonotype. The chain links TRBV11-2 to TRBJ2-1; the D gene could be TRBD1 or TRBD2 (7 bases each). V lost 4 bases to trimming and J lost 5 bases, with 18 bases between them. Germline V CDR1 and CDR2: SGHAT, FQNNGV. CDR3 length equals 16 residues. The CDR3 here is CASSSWGGQSHNEQFF. CDR3 bases: TGTGCCAGCAGCTCGTGGGGGGGACAGTCCCACAATGAGCAGTTCTTC. The entire variable domain, with the rest obtained from reference TRBV11-2 and TRBJ2-1, is as follows: EAGVAQSPRYKIIEKRQSVAFWCNPISGHATLYWYQQILGQGPKLLIQFQNNGVVDDSQLPKDRFSAERLKGVDSTLKIQPAKLEDSAVYLCASSSWGGQSHNEQFFGPGTRLTVL.

This clonotype was counted a few times. Mismatch with germline at one junction end may stem from a read error. This chain connects TRBV7-7 to TRBJ2-5; 7 bases fit TRBD1. CDR1 is SSHAT, CDR2 FNYEAQ, per germline (reference sequence). This CDR3 is 15 amino acids long. The CDR3 nucleotides read TGTGCTAGCAGCTCAATAGCCTTGGGACAGGAGACCCAGTACTTC. Protein sequence: CASSSIALGQETQYF.

The rearrangement links TRBV24-1 to TRBJ2-3, with TRBD1 identical over 12 bases. Looked up from germline, CDR1 is KGHDR and CDR2 is SFDVKD. CDR3 length: 19 amino acids. Unmatched junction bases numbered 13, after V lost 4 bases and J lost 3 bases. CDR3 in DNA: TGTGCCACCAGTGACCCCGGGACAGGGGGCTTGGGTTGGACAGATACGCAGTATTTT. It yields the protein CATSDPGTGGLGWTDTQYF.

This clonotype was counted only a few times. The CDR3 is CASSAGYGNQPQHF. The CDR3 DNA follows: TGTGCCAGCAGTGCGGGTTATGGCAATCAGCCCCAGCATTTT. The chain links TRBV2 to TRBJ1-5; D remains ambiguous. Germline V gives CDR1 SNHLY, CDR2 FYNNEI. This CDR3 is built from 14 residues. V shed 4 bases and J shed 2 bases, with 9 bases lying between them.